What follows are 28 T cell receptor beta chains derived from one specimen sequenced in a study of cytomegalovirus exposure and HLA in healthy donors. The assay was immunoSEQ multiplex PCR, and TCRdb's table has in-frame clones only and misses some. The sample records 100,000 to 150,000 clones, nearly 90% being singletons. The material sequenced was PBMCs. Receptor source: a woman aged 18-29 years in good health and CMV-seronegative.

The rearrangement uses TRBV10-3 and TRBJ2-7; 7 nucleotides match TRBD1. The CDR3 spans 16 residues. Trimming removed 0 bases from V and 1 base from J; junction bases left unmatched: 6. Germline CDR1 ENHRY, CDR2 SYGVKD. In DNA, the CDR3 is TGTGCCATCAGTGAGTCCGACAGGGCAGTATCCTACGAGCAGTACTTC. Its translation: CAISESDRAVSYEQYF.

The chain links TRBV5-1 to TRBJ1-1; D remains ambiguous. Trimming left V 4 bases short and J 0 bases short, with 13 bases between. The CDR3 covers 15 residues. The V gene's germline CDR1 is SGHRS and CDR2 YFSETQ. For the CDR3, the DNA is TGCGCCAGCAGCGTTGTTACAGCCCTGAACACTGAAGCTTTCTTT. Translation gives CASSVVTALNTEAFF.

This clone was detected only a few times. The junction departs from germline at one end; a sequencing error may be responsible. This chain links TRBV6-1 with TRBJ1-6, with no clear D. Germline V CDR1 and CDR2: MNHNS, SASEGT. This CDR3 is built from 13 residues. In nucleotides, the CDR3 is TGTGCCACATTTAACTATTATAGTTCACCCCTCCACTTT. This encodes CATFNYYSSPLHF.

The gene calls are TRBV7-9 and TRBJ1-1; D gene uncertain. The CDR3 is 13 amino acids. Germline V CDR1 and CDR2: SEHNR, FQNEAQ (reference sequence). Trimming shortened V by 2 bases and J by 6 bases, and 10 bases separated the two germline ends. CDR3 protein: CASSLYSAAEAFF. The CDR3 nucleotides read TGTGCCAGCAGCTTATACTCAGCGGCTGAAGCTTTCTTT.

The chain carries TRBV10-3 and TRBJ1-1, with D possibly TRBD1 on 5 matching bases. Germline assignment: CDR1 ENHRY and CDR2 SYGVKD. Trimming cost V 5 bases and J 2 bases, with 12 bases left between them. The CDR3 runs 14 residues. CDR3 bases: TGTGCCATCAGTCTGGAGGGGTATAACACTGAAGCTTTCTTT. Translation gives CAISLEGYNTEAFF.

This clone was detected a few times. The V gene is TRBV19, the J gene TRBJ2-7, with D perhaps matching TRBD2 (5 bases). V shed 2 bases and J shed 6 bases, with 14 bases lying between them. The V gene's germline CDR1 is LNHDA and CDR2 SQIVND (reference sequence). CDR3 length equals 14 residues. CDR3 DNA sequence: TGTGCCAGTAGTATAACCCGCAATAGCGCCGAGCAGTACTTC. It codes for CASSITRNSAEQYF.

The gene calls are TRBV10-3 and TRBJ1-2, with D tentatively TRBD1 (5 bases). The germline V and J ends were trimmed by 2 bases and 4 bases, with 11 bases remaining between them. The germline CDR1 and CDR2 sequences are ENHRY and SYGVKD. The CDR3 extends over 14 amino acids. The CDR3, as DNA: TGTGCCATCAGTGAGAACAGAGACAGCTATGGCTACACCTTC. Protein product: CAISENRDSYGYTF.

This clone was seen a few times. DNA of the CDR3: TGCGCCAGCAGTCTCGGGACAGGGCTCGGGGACACTGAAGCTTTCTTT. Amino acid sequence: CASSLGTGLGDTEAFF. The chain joins TRBV5-1 to TRBJ1-1, with 9 bases fitting TRBD1. CDR1 and CDR2 (germline): SGHRS, YFSETQ. The trim removed 5 bases at V and 3 bases at J, leaving 11 bases unmatched. There are 16 residues in the CDR3. The whole variable domain, filled in from reference TRBV5-1 and TRBJ1-1, reads KAGVTQTPRYLIKTRGQQVTLSCSPISGHRSVSWYQQTPGQGLQFLFEYFSETQRNKGNFPGRFSGRQFSNSRSEMNVSTLELGDSALYLCASSLGTGLGDTEAFFGQGTRLTVV.

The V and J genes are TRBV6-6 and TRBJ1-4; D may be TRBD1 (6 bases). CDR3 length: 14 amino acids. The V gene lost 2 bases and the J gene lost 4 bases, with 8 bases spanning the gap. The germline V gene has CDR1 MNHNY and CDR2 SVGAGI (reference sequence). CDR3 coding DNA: TGTGCCAGCAGTTACGGACAGAATAATGAAAAACTGTTTTTT. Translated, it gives CASSYGQNNEKLFF.

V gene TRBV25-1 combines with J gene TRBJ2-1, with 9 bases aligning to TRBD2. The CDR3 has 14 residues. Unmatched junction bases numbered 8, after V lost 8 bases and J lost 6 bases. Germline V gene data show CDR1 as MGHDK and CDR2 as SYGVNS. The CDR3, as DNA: TGTGCCAGCCCTTATAGCGGGGGCCCCAATGAGCAGTTCTTC. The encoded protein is CASPYSGGPNEQFF.

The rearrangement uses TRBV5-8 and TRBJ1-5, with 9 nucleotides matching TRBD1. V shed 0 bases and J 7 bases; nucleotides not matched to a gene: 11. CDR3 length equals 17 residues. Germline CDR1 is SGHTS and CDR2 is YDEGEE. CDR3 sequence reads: CASSLDGQGNSWQPQHF. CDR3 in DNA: TGTGCCAGCAGCTTGGATGGACAGGGGAATTCATGGCAGCCCCAGCATTTT.

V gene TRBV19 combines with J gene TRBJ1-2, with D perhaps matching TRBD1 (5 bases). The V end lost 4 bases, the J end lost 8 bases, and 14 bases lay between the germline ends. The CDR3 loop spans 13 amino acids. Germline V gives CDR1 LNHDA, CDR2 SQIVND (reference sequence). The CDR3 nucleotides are TGTGCCAGTAGTACGACAGACCAACGAGGCTACACCTTC. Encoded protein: CASSTTDQRGYTF.

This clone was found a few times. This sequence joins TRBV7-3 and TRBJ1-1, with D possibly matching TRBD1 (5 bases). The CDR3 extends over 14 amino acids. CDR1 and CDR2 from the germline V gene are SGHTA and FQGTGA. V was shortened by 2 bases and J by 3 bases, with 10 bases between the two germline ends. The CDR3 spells CASSLGGDDTEAFF. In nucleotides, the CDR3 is TGTGCCAGCAGCTTAGGAGGGGATGACACTGAAGCTTTCTTT.

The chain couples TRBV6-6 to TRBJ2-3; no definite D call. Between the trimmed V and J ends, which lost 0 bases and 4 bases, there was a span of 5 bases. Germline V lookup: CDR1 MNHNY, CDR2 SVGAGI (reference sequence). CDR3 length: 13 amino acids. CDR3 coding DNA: TGTGCCAGCAGTTACTCGATAGCAGATACGCAGTATTTT. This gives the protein CASSYSIADTQYF.

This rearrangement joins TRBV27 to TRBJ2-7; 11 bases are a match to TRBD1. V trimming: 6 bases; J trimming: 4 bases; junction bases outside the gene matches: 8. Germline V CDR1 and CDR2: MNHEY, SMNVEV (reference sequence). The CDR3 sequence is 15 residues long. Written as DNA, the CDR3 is TGTGCCAGCAGACTCCGGGACAGGGGGTTATACGAGCAGTACTTC. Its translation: CASRLRDRGLYEQYF.

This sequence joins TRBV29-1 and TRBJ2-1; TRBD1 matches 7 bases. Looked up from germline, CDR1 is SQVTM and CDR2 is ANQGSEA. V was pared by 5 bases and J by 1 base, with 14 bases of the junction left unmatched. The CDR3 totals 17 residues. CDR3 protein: CSVSFGAGTDSYNEQFF. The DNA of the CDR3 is TGCAGCGTTTCCTTCGGGGCCGGGACAGATTCCTACAATGAGCAGTTCTTC.

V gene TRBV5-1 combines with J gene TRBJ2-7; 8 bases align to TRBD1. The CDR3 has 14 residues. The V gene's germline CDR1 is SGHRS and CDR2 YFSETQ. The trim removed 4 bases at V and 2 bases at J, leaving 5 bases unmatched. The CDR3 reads CASSVQGGTYEQYF. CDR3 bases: TGCGCCAGCAGCGTACAGGGGGGCACCTACGAGCAGTACTTC.

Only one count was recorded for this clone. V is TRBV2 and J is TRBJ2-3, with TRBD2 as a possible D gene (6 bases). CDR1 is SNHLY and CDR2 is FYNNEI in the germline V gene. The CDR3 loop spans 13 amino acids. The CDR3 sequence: CARAVAVTDTQYF. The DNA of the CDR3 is TGTGCGAGGGCGGTAGCGGTCACAGATACGCAGTATTTT.

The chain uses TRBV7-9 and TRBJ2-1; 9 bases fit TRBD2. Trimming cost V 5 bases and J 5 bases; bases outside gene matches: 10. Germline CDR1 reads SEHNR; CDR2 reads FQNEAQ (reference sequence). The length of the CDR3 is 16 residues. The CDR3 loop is CASSVRGSGGNNEQFF. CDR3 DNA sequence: TGTGCCAGCAGCGTTAGGGGGAGCGGGGGGAACAATGAGCAGTTCTTC.

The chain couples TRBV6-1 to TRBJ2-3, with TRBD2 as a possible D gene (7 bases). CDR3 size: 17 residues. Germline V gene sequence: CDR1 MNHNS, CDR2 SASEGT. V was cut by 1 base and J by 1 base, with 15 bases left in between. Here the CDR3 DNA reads TGTGCCAGCAGTGAAGAAGTGGGGGCGGGGGGCACAGATACGCAGTATTTT. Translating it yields CASSEEVGAGGTDTQYF.

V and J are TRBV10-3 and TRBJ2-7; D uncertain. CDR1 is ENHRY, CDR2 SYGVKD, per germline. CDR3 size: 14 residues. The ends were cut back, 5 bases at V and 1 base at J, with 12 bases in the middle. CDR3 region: CAISQAGSSYEQYF. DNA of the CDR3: TGTGCCATCAGTCAGGCAGGATCATCCTACGAGCAGTACTTC.

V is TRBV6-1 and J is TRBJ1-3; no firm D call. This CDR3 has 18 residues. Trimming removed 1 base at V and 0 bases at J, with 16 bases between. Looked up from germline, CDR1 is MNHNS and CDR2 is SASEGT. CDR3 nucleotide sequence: TGTGCCAGCAGTGAAGACTCGCCCGGGATTTTCTCTGGAAACACCATATATTTT. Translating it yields CASSEDSPGIFSGNTIYF.

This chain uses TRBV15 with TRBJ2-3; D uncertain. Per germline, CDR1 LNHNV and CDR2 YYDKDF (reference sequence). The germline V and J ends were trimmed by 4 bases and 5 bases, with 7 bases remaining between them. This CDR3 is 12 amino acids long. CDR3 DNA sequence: TGTGCCACCAGCATGTGGAGAGATACGCAGTATTTT. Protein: CATSMWRDTQYF.

The CDR3 spells CASRRTGQGETEAFF. For the CDR3, the DNA is TGTGCCAGCAGACGGACCGGACAGGGGGAAACTGAAGCTTTCTTT. The chain links TRBV7-3 to TRBJ1-1, with 10 bases identical to TRBD1. The V and J ends lost 6 bases and 5 bases, in that order; junction bases with no gene match: 9. The CDR3 sequence is 15 residues long. The germline V gene encodes CDR1 SGHTA and CDR2 FQGTGA.

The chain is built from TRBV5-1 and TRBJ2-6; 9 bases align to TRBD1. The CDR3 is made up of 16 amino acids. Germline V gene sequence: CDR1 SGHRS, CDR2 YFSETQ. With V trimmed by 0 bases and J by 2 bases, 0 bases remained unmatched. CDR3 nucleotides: TGCGCCAGCAGCTTGGGACAGGGGGCTGGGGCCAACGTCCTGACTTTC. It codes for CASSLGQGAGANVLTF.

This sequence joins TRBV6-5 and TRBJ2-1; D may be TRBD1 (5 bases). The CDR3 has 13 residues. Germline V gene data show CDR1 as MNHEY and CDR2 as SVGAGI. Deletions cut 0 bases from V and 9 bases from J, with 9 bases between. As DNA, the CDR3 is TGTGCCAGCAGTTACTCTGGGGCCCTTGAGCAGTTCTTC. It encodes CASSYSGALEQFF.

CDR3 region: CASRRGGPEQFF. DNA of the CDR3: TGTGCCAGCAGGCGGGGGGGCCCTGAGCAGTTCTTC. V is TRBV25-1 and J is TRBJ2-1; 9 positions match TRBD2. The ends lost 6 bases at V and 9 bases at J; junction bases unmatched: 3. There are 12 residues in the CDR3. CDR1 MGHDK and CDR2 SYGVNS come from the germline V gene.

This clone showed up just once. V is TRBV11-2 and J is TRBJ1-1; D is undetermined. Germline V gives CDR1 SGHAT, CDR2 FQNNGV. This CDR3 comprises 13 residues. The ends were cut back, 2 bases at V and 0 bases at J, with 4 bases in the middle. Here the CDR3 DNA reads TGTGCCAGCAGCTTATACATGAACACTGAAGCTTTCTTT. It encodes CASSLYMNTEAFF.